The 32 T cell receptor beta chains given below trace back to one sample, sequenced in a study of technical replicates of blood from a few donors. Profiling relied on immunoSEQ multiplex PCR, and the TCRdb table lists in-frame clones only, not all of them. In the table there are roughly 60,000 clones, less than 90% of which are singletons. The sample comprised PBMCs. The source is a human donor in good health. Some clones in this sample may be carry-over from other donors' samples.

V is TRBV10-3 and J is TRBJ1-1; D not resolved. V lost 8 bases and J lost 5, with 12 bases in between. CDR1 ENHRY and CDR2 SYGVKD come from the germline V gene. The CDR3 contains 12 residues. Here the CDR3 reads CAIAPTGTEAFF. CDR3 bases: TGTGCCATCGCCCCAACGGGGACTGAAGCTTTCTTT.

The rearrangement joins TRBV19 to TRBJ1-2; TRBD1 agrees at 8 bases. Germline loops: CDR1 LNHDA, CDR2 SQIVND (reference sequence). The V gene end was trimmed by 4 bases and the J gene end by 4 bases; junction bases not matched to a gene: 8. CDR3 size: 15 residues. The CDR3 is CASSTLRTGGYGYTF. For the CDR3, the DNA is TGTGCCAGTAGTACCCTCCGAACAGGGGGCTATGGCTACACCTTC.

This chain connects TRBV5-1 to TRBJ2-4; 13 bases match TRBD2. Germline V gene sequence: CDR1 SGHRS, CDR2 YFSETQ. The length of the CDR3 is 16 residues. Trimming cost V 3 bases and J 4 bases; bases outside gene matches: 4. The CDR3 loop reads CASSSGLAGMKNIQYF. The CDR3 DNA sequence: TGCGCCAGCAGCTCGGGACTAGCGGGGATGAAAAACATTCAGTACTTC.

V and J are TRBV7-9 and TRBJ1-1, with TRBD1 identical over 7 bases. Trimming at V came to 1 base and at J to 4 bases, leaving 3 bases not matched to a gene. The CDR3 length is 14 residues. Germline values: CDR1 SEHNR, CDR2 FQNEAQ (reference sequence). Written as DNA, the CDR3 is TGTGCCAGCAGCTTAGAGGGGGCGGGCACTGAAGCTTTCTTT. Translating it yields CASSLEGAGTEAFF.

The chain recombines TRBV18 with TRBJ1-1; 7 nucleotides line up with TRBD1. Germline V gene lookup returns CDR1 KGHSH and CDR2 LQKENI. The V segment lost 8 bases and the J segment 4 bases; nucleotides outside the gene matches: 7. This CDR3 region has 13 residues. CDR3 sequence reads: CASTTDRATEAFF. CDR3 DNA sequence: TGTGCCAGCACAACAGACAGGGCCACTGAAGCTTTCTTT.

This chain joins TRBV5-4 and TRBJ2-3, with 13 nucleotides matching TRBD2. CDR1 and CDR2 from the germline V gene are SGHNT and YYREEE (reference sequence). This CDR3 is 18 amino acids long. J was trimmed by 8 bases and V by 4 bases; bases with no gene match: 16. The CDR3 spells CASSDRTSGGGGEGTQYF. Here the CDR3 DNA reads TGTGCCAGCAGCGATAGGACTAGCGGGGGCGGAGGGGAAGGTACGCAGTATTTT.

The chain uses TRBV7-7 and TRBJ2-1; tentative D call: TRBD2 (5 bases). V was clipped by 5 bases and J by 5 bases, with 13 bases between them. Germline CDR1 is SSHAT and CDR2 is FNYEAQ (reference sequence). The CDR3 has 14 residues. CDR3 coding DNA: TGTGCCAGCAGCCTTATTGAGGGCGACAATGAGCAGTTCTTC. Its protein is CASSLIEGDNEQFF.

The DNA of the CDR3 is TGTGCCAGCAGCCCTCCCCGGGGGGGTGGGAGCTCCTACGAGCAGTACTTC. Translating gives CASSPPRGGGSSYEQYF. This rearrangement joins TRBV7-2 to TRBJ2-7, with 8 bases fitting TRBD2. The CDR3 consists of 17 residues. Germline V gene sequence: CDR1 SGHTA, CDR2 FQGNSA. The ends lost 5 bases at V and 0 bases at J; junction bases unmatched: 12.

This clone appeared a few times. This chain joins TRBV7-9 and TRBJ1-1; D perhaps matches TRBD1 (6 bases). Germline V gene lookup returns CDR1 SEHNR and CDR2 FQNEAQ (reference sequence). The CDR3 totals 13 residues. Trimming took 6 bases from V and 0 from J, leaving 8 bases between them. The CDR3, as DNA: TGTGCCAGCAGAGCAGGGGTGAACACTGAAGCTTTCTTT. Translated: CASRAGVNTEAFF.

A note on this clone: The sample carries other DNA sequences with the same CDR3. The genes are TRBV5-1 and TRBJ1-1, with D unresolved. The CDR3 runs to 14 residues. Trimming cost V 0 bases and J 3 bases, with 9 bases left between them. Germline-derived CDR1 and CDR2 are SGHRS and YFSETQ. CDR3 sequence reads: CASSLAGGYTEAFF. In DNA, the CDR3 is TGCGCCAGCAGCTTGGCAGGAGGATACACTGAAGCTTTCTTT.

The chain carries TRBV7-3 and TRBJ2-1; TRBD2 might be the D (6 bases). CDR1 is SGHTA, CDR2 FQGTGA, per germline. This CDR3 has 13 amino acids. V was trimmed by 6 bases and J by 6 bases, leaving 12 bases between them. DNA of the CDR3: TGTGCCAGCAGTCTGGGGGGATTCAATGAGCAGTTCTTC. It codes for CASSLGGFNEQFF.

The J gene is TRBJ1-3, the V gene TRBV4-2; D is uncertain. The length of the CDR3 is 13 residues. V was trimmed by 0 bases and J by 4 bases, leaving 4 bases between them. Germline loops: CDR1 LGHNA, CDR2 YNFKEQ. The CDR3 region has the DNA TGTGCCAGCAGCCAAGACCGGGGAAACACCATATATTTT. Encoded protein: CASSQDRGNTIYF.

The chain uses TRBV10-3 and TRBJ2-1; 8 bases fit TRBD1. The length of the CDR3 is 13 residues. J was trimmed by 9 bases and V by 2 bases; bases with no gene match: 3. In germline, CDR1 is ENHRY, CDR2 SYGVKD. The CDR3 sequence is CAISEQGASEQFF. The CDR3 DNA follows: TGTGCCATCAGTGAGCAGGGGGCGAGTGAGCAGTTCTTC.

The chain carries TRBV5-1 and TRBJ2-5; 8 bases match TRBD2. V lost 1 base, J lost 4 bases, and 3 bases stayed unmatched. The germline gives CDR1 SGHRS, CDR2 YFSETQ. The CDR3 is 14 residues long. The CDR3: CASSLRSGRETQYF. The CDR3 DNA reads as TGCGCCAGCAGCTTGAGGAGCGGGAGAGAGACCCAGTACTTC. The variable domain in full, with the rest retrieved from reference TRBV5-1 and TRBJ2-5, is KAGVTQTPRYLIKTRGQQVTLSCSPISGHRSVSWYQQTPGQGLQFLFEYFSETQRNKGNFPGRFSGRQFSNSRSEMNVSTLELGDSALYLCASSLRSGRETQYFGPGTRLLVL.

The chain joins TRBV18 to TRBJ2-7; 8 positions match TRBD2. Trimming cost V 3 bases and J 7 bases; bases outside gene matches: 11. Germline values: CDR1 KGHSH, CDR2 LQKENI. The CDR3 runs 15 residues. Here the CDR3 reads CASSPIGGGQFEQYF. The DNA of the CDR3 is TGTGCCAGCTCACCCATCGGGGGGGGCCAGTTTGAGCAGTACTTC.

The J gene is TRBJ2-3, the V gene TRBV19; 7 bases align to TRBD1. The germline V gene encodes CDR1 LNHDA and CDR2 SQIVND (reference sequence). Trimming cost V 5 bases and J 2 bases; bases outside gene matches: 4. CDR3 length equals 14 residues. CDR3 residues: CASSLQGNTDTQYF. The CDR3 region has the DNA TGTGCCAGTAGTCTACAGGGGAACACAGATACGCAGTATTTT.

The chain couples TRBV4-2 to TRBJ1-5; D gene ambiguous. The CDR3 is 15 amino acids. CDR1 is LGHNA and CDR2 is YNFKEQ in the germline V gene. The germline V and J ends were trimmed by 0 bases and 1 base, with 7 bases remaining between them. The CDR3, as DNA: TGTGCCAGCAGCCAAGATATTGGCAGCAATCAGCCCCAGCATTTT. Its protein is CASSQDIGSNQPQHF.

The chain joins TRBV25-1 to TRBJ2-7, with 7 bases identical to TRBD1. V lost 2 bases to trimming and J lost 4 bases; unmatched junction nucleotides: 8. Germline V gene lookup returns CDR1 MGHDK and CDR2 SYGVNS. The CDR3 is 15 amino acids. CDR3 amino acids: CASSETLRGRYEQYF. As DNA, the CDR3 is TGTGCCAGCAGTGAAACCCTAAGGGGGCGATACGAGCAGTACTTC.

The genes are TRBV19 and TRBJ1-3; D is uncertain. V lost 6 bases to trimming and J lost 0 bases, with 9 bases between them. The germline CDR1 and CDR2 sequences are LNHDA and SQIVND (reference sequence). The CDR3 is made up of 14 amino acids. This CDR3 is CASSLLSSGNTIYF. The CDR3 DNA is TGTGCCAGTAGCCTACTGAGCTCTGGAAACACCATATATTTT. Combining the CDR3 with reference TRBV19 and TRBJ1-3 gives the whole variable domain DGGITQSPKYLFRKEGQNVTLSCEQNLNHDAMYWYRQDPGQGLRLIYYSQIVNDFQKGDIAEGYSVSREKKESFPLTVTSAQKNPTAFYLCASSLLSSGNTIYFGEGSWLTVV.

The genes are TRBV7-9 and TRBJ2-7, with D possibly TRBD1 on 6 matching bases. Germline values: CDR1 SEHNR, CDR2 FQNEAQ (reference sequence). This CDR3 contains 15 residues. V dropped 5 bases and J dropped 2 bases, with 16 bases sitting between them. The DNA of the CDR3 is TGTGCCAGCAGCCACGACAAAAACAGGGCCTACGAGCAGTACTTC. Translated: CASSHDKNRAYEQYF.

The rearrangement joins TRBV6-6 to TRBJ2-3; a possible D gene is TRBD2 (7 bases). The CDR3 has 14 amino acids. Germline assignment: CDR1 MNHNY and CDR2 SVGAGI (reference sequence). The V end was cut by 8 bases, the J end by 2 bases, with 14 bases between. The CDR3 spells CASGGAGATDTQYF. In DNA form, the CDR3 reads TGTGCCAGCGGCGGGGCGGGGGCCACAGATACGCAGTATTTT.

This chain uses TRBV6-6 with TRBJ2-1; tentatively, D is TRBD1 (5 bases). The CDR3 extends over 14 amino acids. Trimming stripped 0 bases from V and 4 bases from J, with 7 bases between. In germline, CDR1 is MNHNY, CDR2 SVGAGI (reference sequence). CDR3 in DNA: TGTGCCAGCAGTTACTCAGGGGAATACAATGAGCAGTTCTTC. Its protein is CASSYSGEYNEQFF.

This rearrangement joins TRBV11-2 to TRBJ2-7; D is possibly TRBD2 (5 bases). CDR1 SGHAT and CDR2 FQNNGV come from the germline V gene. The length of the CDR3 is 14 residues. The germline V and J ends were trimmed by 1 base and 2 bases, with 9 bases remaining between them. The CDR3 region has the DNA TGTGCCAGCAGCTTAGGGGGAGTGCCCTACGAGCAGTACTTC. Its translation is CASSLGGVPYEQYF.

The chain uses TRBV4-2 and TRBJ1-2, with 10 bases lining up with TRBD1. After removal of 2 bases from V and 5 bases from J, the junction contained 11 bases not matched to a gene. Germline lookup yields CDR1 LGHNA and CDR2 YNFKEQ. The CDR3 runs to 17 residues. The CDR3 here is CASSQSRDRGSVYGYTF. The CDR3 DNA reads TGTGCCAGCAGCCAATCCCGGGACAGGGGATCGGTATATGGCTACACCTTC.

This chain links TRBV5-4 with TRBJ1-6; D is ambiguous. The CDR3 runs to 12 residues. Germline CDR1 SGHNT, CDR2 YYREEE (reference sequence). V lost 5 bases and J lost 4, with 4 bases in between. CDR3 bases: TGTGCCAGCAGACAGTATAATTCACCCCTCCACTTT. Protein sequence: CASRQYNSPLHF. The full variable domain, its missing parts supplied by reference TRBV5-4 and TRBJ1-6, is ETGVTQSPTHLIKTRGQQVTLRCSSQSGHNTVSWYQQALGQGPQFIFQYYREEENGRGNFPPRFSGLQFPNYSSELNVNALELDDSALYLCASRQYNSPLHFGNGTRLTVT.

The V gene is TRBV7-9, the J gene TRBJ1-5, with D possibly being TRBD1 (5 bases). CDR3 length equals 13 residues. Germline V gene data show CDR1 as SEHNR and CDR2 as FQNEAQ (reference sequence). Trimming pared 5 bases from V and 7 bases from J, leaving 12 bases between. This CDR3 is CASSGTGLQPQHF. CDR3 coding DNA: TGTGCCAGCAGCGGAACAGGTTTACAGCCCCAGCATTTT.

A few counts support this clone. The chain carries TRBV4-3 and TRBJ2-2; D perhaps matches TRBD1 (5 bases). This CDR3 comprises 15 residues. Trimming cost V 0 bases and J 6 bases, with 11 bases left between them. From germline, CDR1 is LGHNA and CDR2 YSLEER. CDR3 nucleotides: TGCGCCAGCAGCCAAGATCACCAGGGATCCGGGGAGCTGTTTTTT. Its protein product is CASSQDHQGSGELFF.

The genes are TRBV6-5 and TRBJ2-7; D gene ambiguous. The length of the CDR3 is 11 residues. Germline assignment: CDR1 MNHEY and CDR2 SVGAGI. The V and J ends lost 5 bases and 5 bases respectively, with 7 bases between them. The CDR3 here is CASSLGDEQYF. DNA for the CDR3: TGTGCCAGCAGTCTAGGAGACGAGCAGTACTTC.

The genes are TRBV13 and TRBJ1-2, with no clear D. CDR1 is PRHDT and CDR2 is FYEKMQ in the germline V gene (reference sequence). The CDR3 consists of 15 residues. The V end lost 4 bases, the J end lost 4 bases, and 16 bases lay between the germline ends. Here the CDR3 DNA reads TGTGCCAGCAGCTGGGGAGCGACGGAAACCTATGGCTACACCTTC. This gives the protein CASSWGATETYGYTF.

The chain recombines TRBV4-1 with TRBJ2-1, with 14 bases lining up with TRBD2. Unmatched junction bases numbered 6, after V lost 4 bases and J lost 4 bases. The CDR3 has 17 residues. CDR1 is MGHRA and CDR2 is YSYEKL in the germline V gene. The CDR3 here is CASSPSGLAGGYNEQFF. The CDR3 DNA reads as TGCGCCAGCAGCCCTTCAGGACTAGCGGGGGGTTACAATGAGCAGTTCTTC.

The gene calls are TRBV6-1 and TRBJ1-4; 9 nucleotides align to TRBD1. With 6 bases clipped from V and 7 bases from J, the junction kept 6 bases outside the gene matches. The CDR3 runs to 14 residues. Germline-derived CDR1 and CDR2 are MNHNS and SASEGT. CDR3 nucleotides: TGTGCCAGCAGCCAGGGACAGGGAAGTGAAAAACTGTTTTTT. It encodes CASSQGQGSEKLFF.

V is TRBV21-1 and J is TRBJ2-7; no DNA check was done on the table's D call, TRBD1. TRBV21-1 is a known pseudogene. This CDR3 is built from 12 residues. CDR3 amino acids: CKRGRKSYEQYF. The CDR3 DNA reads TGTAAAAGGGGGCGAAAGTCCTACGAGCAGTACTTC.